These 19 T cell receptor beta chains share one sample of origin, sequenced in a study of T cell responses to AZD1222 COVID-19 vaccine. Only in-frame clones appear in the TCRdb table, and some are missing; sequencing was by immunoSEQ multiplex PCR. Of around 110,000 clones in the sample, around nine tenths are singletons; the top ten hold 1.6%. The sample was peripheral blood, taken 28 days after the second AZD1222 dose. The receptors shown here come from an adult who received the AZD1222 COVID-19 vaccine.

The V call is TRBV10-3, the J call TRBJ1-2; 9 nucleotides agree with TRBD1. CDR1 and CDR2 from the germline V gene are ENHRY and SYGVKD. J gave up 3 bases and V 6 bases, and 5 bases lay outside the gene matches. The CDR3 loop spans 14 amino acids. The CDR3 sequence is CAISKTGGDYGYTF. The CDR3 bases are TGTGCCATCAGCAAGACAGGGGGGGACTATGGCTACACCTTC.

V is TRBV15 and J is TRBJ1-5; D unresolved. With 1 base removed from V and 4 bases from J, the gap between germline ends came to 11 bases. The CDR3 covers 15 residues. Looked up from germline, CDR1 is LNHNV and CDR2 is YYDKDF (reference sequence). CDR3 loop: CATSRGLMGNQPQHF. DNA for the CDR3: TGTGCCACCAGCAGAGGATTAATGGGGAATCAGCCCCAGCATTTT.

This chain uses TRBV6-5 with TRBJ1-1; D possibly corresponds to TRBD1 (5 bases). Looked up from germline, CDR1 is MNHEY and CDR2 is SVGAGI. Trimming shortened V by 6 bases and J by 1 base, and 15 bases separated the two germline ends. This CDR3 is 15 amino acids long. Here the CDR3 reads CASSPLAGRNTEAFF. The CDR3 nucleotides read TGTGCCAGCAGCCCCCTCGCGGGGCGGAACACTGAAGCTTTCTTT.

The CDR3 loop reads CASSYGGPGTQYF. Here the CDR3 DNA reads TGTGCCAGCAGTTACGGCGGACCGGGGACCCAGTACTTC. The rearrangement joins TRBV6-6 to TRBJ2-5; D call uncertain. Germline V gene sequence: CDR1 MNHNY, CDR2 SVGAGI (reference sequence). This CDR3 contains 13 residues. V was trimmed by 2 bases and J by 7 bases, leaving 11 bases between them.

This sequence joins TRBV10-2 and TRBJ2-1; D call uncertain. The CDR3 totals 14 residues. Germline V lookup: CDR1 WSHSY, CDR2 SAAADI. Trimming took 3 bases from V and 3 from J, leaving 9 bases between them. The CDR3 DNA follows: TGCGCCAGCAGTGACCGTGGTGTCTACAATGAGCAGTTCTTC. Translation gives CASSDRGVYNEQFF.

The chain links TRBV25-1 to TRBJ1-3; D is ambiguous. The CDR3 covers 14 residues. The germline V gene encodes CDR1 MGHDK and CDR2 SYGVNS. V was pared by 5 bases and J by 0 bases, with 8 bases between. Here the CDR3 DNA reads TGTGCCAGCAGTTCCGGTCTCTCTGGAAACACCATATATTTT. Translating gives CASSSGLSGNTIYF.

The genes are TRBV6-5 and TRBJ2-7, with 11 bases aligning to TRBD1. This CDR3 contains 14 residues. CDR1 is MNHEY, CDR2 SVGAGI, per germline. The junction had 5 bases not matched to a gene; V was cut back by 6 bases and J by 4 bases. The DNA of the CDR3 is TGTGCCAGCAGAGACCGGGACAGGGGGTACGAGCAGTACTTC. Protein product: CASRDRDRGYEQYF.

The CDR3 coding sequence is TGTGCCAGCAGTGAATTGGGCAGACACACTGAAGCTTTCTTT. As protein: CASSELGRHTEAFF. The chain links TRBV2 to TRBJ1-1, with unresolved D. Per germline, CDR1 SNHLY and CDR2 FYNNEI. Deletions cut 2 bases from V and 3 bases from J, with 10 bases between. The CDR3 length is 14 residues.

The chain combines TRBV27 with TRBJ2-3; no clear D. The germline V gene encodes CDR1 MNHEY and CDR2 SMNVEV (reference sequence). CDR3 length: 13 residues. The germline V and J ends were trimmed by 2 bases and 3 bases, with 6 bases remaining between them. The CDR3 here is CASSLGPTDTQYF. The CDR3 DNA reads TGTGCCAGCAGTTTAGGTCCGACAGATACGCAGTATTTT.

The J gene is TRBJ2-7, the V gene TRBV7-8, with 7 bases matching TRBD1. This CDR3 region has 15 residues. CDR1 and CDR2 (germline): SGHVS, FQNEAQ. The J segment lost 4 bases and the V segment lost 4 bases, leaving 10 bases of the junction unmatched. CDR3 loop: CASSSSYGTEYEQYF. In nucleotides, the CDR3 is TGTGCCAGCAGCTCCTCTTACGGGACAGAATACGAGCAGTACTTC.

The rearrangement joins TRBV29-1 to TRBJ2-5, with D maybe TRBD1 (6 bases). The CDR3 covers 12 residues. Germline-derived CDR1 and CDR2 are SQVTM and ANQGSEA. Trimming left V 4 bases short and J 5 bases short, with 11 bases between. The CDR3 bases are TGCAGCGTTGTGTCAGGGGAGGAGACCCAGTACTTC. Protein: CSVVSGEETQYF.

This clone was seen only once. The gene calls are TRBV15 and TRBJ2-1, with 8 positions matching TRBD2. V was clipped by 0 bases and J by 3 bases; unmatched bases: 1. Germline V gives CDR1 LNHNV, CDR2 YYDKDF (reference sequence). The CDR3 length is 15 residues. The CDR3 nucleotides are TGTGCCACCAGCAGAGAACTAGCGGACTACAATGAGCAGTTCTTC. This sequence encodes CATSRELADYNEQFF.

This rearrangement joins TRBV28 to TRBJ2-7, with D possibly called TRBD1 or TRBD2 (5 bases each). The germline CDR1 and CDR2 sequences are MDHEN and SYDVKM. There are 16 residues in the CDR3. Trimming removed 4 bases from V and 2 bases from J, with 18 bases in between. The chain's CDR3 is CASSSSRDLSPYEQYF. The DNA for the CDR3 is TGTGCCAGCAGTTCCTCCCGGGACCTATCTCCCTACGAGCAGTACTTC.

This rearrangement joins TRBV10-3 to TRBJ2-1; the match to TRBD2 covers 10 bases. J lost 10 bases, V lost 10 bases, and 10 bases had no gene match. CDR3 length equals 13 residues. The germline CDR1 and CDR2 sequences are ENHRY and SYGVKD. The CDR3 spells CATQAGGPEEQFF. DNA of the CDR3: TGTGCCACCCAAGCGGGAGGGCCTGAGGAGCAGTTCTTC.

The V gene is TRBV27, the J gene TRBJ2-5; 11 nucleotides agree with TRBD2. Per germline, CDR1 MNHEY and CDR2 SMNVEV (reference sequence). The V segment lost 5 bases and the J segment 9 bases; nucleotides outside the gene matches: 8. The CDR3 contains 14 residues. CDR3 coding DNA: TGTGCCAGCAGTCAACGGACTAGCGGGTCGGCCCAGTACTTC. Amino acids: CASSQRTSGSAQYF.

The CDR3 DNA follows: TGCGCCAGCAGCACCGGACAGACCTCTGGGGCCAACGTCCTGACTTTC. Residues: CASSTGQTSGANVLTF. The chain uses TRBV5-1 and TRBJ2-6, with D perhaps matching TRBD1 (6 bases). With 4 bases removed from V and 0 bases from J, the gap between germline ends came to 11 bases. The CDR3 length is 16 residues. Germline V gene sequence: CDR1 SGHRS, CDR2 YFSETQ.

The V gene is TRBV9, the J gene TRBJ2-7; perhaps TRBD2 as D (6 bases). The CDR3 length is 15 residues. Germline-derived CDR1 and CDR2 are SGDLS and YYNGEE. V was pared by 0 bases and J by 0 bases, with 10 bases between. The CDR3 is CASSVASVSSYEQYF. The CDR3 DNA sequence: TGTGCCAGCAGCGTAGCTAGCGTGAGCTCCTACGAGCAGTACTTC.

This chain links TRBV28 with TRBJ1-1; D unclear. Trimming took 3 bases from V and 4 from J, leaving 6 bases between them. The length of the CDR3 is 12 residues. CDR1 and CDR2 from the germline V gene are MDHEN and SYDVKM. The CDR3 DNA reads TGTGCCAGCAGTTTTCGTACCACTGAAGCTTTCTTT. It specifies CASSFRTTEAFF.

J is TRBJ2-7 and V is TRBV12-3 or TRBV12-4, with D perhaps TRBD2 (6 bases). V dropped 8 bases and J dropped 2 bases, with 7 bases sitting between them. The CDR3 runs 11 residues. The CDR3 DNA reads TGTGCCAGCGGGGGGACCTACGAGCAGTACTTC. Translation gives CASGGTYEQYF.